This TCR beta chain was captured in a study of shared clonotypes between healthy human individuals. Study-level points and caveats: Generally, naive subsets came out with larger estimated richness than memory subsets. Generation probabilities were higher for clonotypes shared across all four sorted-subset donors than for unshared ones.

The CDR3 runs 15 residues. Germline V lookup: CDR1 SNHLY, CDR2 FYNNEI. Trimming took 8 bases from V and 0 from J; bases not matched to a gene: 4. Clones were sequenced by immunoSEQ multiplex PCR, and TCRdb holds only the in-frame ones, with some missing. The profile shows around 2,000,000 clones, roughly 95% of them singletons. As to this clone: Its antigen is still unknown.

The clonotype comes from a young man in good health. The V gene is TRBV2, the J gene TRBJ2-6, with 7 bases matching TRBD1. The sample taken for sequencing was naive CD4+ T cells sorted from blood. Stated subset: CD45RA+ positively selected. The CDR3 here is CASRQGSSGANVLTF. CDR3 sequence (DNA): TGTGCCAGCCGACAGGGAAGCTCTGGGGCCAACGTCCTGACTTTC.